This T cell receptor beta chain was recorded in a study of beta chain features in type 1 diabetes. Study observations and caveats: Patients with type 1 diabetes showed fewer VDJ junction insertions and more deletions. All four CD4+ subsets of Type 1 diabetes patients contained TCRB CDR3s that were moderately but significantly shorter.

As every portion of the isolated RNA was reverse transcribed, the sequencing read expressed TCRB transcripts. Read counts averaged around 3.6 million for samples of naive, central memory and regulatory T cells. The protocol was immunoSEQ multiplex PCR, while the TCRdb copy is restricted to in-frame clones and leaves out a portion. Of about 340,000 clones in the sample, around an eighth were seen once. Germline assignment: CDR1 SEHNR and CDR2 FQNEAQ (reference sequence). V trimming: 3 bases; J trimming: 10 bases; junction bases outside the gene matches: 5. The CDR3 extends over 13 amino acids. This clone was seen a handful of times. What it binds is unknown.

The chain is built from TRBV7-9 and TRBJ2-1; 8 bases agree with TRBD1. This receptor was taken from a woman aged 18 to 35 with type 1 diabetes. Sequencing was performed on naive CD4+ T cells from blood. DNA for the CDR3: TGTGCCAGCAGCTTTGGACAGGGAACGGAGCAGTTCTTC. Translating gives CASSFGQGTEQFF.